These 16 T cell receptor beta chains were sequenced from one sample in a study of blood T cells in healthy people across ages. A second PCR, run for roughly 6 to 11 cycles, used a sample-barcoded 5' primer plus a J-beta primer mix. MiXCR, applied by TCRdb to the 5' RACE reads, yields one record per CDR3 protein. This table holds approximately 320,000 distinct CDR3 sequences, roughly 29% found once. Sequencing input: blood. The receptors come from a woman aged 70-85 years in good health.

This rearrangement joins TRBV28 to TRBJ2-3; the D gene is possibly TRBD2 (5 bases). This CDR3 spans 14 amino acids. Trimming removed 6 bases from V and 8 bases from J, with 18 bases in between. Germline assignment: CDR1 MDHEN and CDR2 SYDVKM. The CDR3 nucleotides are TGTGCCAGCAGCCCCTTTACGGGGTCGGGTACGCAGTATTTT. As protein: CASSPFTGSGTQYF.

In its sample, this clonotype was seen a few times. Mismatch with germline at one junction end may stem from a read error. V usage is TRBV12-5 and J usage is TRBJ2-6, with D possibly matching TRBD1 (5 bases). The length of the CDR3 is 15 residues. CDR1 and CDR2 (germline): LGHNT, FRNRAP. CDR3 sequence: CASSLGIDRPNVLTF. The CDR3 nucleotides read TGTGCTAGTAGTTTGGGGATTGACAGACCCAACGTCCTGACTTTC.

Only a few counts were recorded for this clonotype. The chain joins TRBV7-9 to TRBJ2-6; 7 bases fit TRBD2. Unmatched junction bases numbered 6, after V lost 10 bases and J lost 0 bases. This CDR3 spans 15 amino acids. CDR1 SEHNR and CDR2 FQNEAQ come from the germline V gene (reference sequence). The CDR3 region has the DNA TGTGCCACCGGGGAGGGCCTCTCTGGGGCCAACGTCCTGACTTTC. As protein: CATGEGLSGANVLTF.

V gene TRBV29-1 combines with J gene TRBJ1-1; D possibly corresponds to TRBD1 (5 bases). This CDR3 comprises 12 residues. Germline-derived CDR1 and CDR2 are SQVTM and ANQGSEA. V was trimmed by 6 bases and J by 1 base, leaving 9 bases between them. The CDR3 DNA follows: TGCAGCGTGGGACGGCAGAACACTGAAGCTTTCTTT. Protein sequence: CSVGRQNTEAFF.

This clonotype was counted a single time. The gene calls are TRBV4-1 and TRBJ2-3; TRBD1 matches at 7 bases. V lost 3 bases, J lost 6 bases, and 3 bases stayed unmatched. Germline V gene sequence: CDR1 MGHRA, CDR2 YSYEKL. The length of the CDR3 is 13 residues. This CDR3 is CASSQVQGDTQYF. The CDR3 coding sequence is TGCGCCAGCAGCCAGGTACAGGGGGATACGCAGTATTTT.

The sample holds one count of this clonotype. This chain uses TRBV3-1 with TRBJ2-4; 7 positions match TRBD1. The CDR3 covers 15 residues. Trimming at V came to 4 bases and at J to 3 bases, leaving 6 bases not matched to a gene. The V gene's germline CDR1 is LGHDT and CDR2 YNNKEL (reference sequence). The CDR3 DNA reads as TGTGCCAGCAGCCCCTGGGACAGAAGCAAAAACATTCAGTACTTC. Translation: CASSPWDRSKNIQYF. Full variable domain (rest looked up from reference TRBV3-1 and TRBJ2-4): DTAVSQTPKYLVTQMGNDKSIKCEQNLGHDTMYWYKQDSKKFLKIMFSYNNKELIINETVPNRFSPKSPDKAHLNLHINSLELGDSAVYFCASSPWDRSKNIQYFGAGTRLSVL.

The chain is built from TRBV12-5 and TRBJ2-2, with a tentative D call TRBD1 (6 bases). The germline V and J ends were trimmed by 5 bases and 0 bases, with 13 bases remaining between them. This CDR3 has 16 residues. The V gene's germline CDR1 is LGHNT and CDR2 FRNRAP. CDR3 nucleotide sequence: TGTGCTAGTGGTCCCCAAGACAGGCCGAACACCGGGGAGCTGTTTTTT. Translating it yields CASGPQDRPNTGELFF. The whole variable domain, filled in from reference TRBV12-5 and TRBJ2-2, reads DARVTQTPRHKVTEMGQEVTMRCQPILGHNTVFWYRQTMMQGLELLAYFRNRAPLDDSGMPKDRFSAEMPDATLATLKIQPSEPRDSAVYFCASGPQDRPNTGELFFGEGSRLTVL.

CDR3 loop: CASSRRGEGETQYF. DNA of the CDR3: TGTGCCAGCAGCCGGCGGGGGGAAGGAGAGACCCAGTACTTC. This rearrangement joins TRBV13 to TRBJ2-5, with TRBD2 matching 8 bases. Germline V CDR1 and CDR2: PRHDT, FYEKMQ (reference sequence). V gave up 5 bases and J gave up 4 bases; unmatched junction bases: 6. The CDR3 extends over 14 amino acids.

The V gene is TRBV2, the J gene TRBJ2-5; 9 positions agree with TRBD1. V shed 6 bases and J 2 bases; nucleotides not matched to a gene: 7. The CDR3 totals 15 residues. CDR1 is SNHLY, CDR2 FYNNEI, per germline. As DNA, the CDR3 is TGTGCCAGCAGCTGGACAGGGGCGATTCAAGAGACCCAGTACTTC. This sequence encodes CASSWTGAIQETQYF.

The V gene is TRBV14, the J gene TRBJ2-2; the D gene is possibly TRBD2 (5 bases). The CDR3 is 18 residues long. The V gene's germline CDR1 is SGHDN and CDR2 FVKESK. Trimming shortened V by 4 bases and J by 0 bases, and 18 bases separated the two germline ends. As DNA, the CDR3 is TGTGCCAGCAGCCGGAGAGGGAAGAGGGATACGAACACCGGGGAGCTGTTTTTT. It translates to CASSRRGKRDTNTGELFF.

V gene TRBV20-1 combines with J gene TRBJ2-1; 9 nucleotides match TRBD2. In germline, CDR1 is DFQATT, CDR2 SNEGSKA (reference sequence). The CDR3 extends over 15 amino acids. J was trimmed by 0 bases and V by 6 bases; bases with no gene match: 6. The CDR3 loop is CSARWTSASYNEQFF. As DNA, the CDR3 is TGCAGTGCGAGATGGACTAGCGCCTCCTACAATGAGCAGTTCTTC.

The chain carries TRBV4-1 and TRBJ2-3; 7 positions match TRBD1. The V gene's germline CDR1 is MGHRA and CDR2 YSYEKL. The CDR3 has 17 amino acids. Trimming took 0 bases from V and 2 from J; bases not matched to a gene: 8. In nucleotides, the CDR3 is TGCGCCAGCAGCCAAGATAGCCCAGGGGGAAACACAGATACGCAGTATTTT. Translation gives CASSQDSPGGNTDTQYF.

The chain employs TRBV20-1 and TRBJ1-2; D is unresolved. V was clipped by 0 bases and J by 2 bases, with 16 bases between them. Germline CDR1 DFQATT, CDR2 SNEGSKA (reference sequence). This CDR3 has 16 amino acids. The chain's CDR3 is CSARDGQSPSNYGYTF. The CDR3 DNA reads as TGCAGTGCTAGAGATGGGCAATCCCCCTCCAACTATGGCTACACCTTC.

The rearrangement uses TRBV12-3 or TRBV12-4 and TRBJ1-2; D is ambiguous. CDR3 length: 13 amino acids. Trimming shortened V by 5 bases and J by 1 base, and 8 bases separated the two germline ends. The CDR3 protein is CASSVGNNYGYTF. In DNA, the CDR3 is TGTGCCAGCAGTGTGGGGAATAACTATGGCTACACCTTC.

Turning to this clonotype: Mismatch with germline at one junction end may stem from a read error. The chain recombines TRBV6-1 with TRBJ1-4; 7 bases fit TRBD1. The CDR3 runs 17 residues. Germline assignment: CDR1 MNHNS and CDR2 SASEGT. CDR3: CASSERQGRATNENLFF. The CDR3 DNA reads TGTGCCAGCAGTGAAAGACAGGGCAGGGCAACTAATGAAAACCTGTTTTTT.

The V call is TRBV7-9, the J call TRBJ2-5; 9 bases agree with TRBD1. Germline assignment: CDR1 SEHNR and CDR2 FQNEAQ (reference sequence). CDR3 length: 18 residues. J gave up 3 bases and V 7 bases, and 18 bases lay outside the gene matches. CDR3 sequence: CASNPVPGQGRGEETQYF. In DNA, the CDR3 is TGTGCCAGCAACCCTGTTCCGGGACAGGGTAGGGGAGAAGAGACCCAGTACTTC.